The next 15 T cell receptor beta chains were all read from a single sample in a study of cytomegalovirus exposure and HLA in healthy donors. PCR involved 60 Vbeta and 13 Jbeta primers. Clones were read by immunoSEQ multiplex PCR, and TCRdb kept only the in-frame ones, dropping some. The sample lists 79,000 or so clones; more than 65% were seen once. Sequences were obtained from PBMCs. The receptors come from a woman between 40 and 55 years old in good health and CMV-seropositive.

V gene TRBV9 combines with J gene TRBJ2-1; perhaps TRBD2 as D (6 bases). The CDR3 totals 15 residues. Trimming took 0 bases from V and 0 from J, leaving 7 bases between them. Germline V CDR1 and CDR2: SGDLS, YYNGEE. The CDR3 is CASSVAGDSYNEQFF. Here the CDR3 DNA reads TGTGCCAGCAGCGTAGCGGGAGACTCCTACAATGAGCAGTTCTTC.

The rearrangement joins TRBV6-6 to TRBJ2-7; D is possibly TRBD1 (5 bases). Germline V lookup: CDR1 MNHNY, CDR2 SVGAGI (reference sequence). CDR3 length: 13 residues. The ends were cut back, 0 bases at V and 3 bases at J, with 6 bases in the middle. The CDR3 protein is CASSYSDSYEQYF. Written as DNA, the CDR3 is TGTGCCAGCAGTTACTCAGACAGCTACGAGCAGTACTTC.

V is TRBV10-1 and J is TRBJ1-5; D gene unclear. This CDR3 contains 12 residues. Germline lookup yields CDR1 WNHNN and CDR2 SYGVQD (reference sequence). Trimming removed 8 bases at V and 2 bases at J, with 7 bases between. CDR3 DNA: TGCGCCAGCGGAGATGGCAATCAGCCCCAGCATTTT. It specifies CASGDGNQPQHF.

This clone has just a few counts. The gene calls are TRBV2 and TRBJ2-6, with TRBD1 as a possible D gene (6 bases). CDR1 is SNHLY, CDR2 FYNNEI, per germline. The CDR3 loop spans 15 amino acids. V was clipped by 6 bases and J by 0 bases, with 9 bases between them. CDR3 DNA: TGTGCCAGCAGGCAACAGGGCTCTGGGGCCAACGTCCTGACTTTC. It specifies CASRQQGSGANVLTF.

This clone came up once. The gene calls are TRBV6-1 and TRBJ1-5, with 8 bases that match TRBD1. V was clipped by 5 bases and J by 7 bases; unmatched bases: 4. Per germline, CDR1 MNHNS and CDR2 SASEGT. The CDR3 contains 13 residues. The CDR3 loop reads CASSSQGGQPQHF. The CDR3 DNA follows: TGTGCCAGCAGTTCACAGGGGGGCCAGCCCCAGCATTTT.

The V call is TRBV9, the J call TRBJ1-2, with 9 bases that match TRBD1. V lost 0 bases to trimming and J lost 6 bases; unmatched junction nucleotides: 9. The CDR3 is 16 residues long. Germline CDR1 SGDLS, CDR2 YYNGEE. The CDR3: CASSVGGTGSTHGYTF. In nucleotides, the CDR3 is TGTGCCAGCAGCGTAGGGGGGACAGGGTCGACACATGGCTACACCTTC.

The chain is built from TRBV5-1 and TRBJ2-2; D perhaps matches TRBD2 (6 bases). Trimming cost V 4 bases and J 3 bases, with 13 bases left between them. There are 15 residues in the CDR3. Germline V gene sequence: CDR1 SGHRS, CDR2 YFSETQ. This chain's CDR3 is CASSLNSGYTGELFF. The CDR3 DNA reads TGCGCCAGCAGCCTCAATAGCGGATACACCGGGGAGCTGTTTTTT.

A single count supports this clone. The J gene is TRBJ2-3, the V gene TRBV29-1; 7 nucleotides match TRBD1. This CDR3 has 14 residues. Germline lookup yields CDR1 SQVTM and CDR2 ANQGSEA. The junction had 10 bases not matched to a gene; V was cut back by 6 bases and J by 4 bases. CDR3 residues: CSVGDRALSDTQYF. CDR3 coding DNA: TGCAGCGTGGGCGACAGGGCTTTATCAGATACGCAGTATTTT.

The chain employs TRBV10-1 and TRBJ1-3, with D unresolved. Per germline, CDR1 WNHNN and CDR2 SYGVQD (reference sequence). V lost 1 base, J lost 0 bases, and 7 bases lay in between. The CDR3 totals 15 residues. The CDR3 coding sequence is TGCGCCAGCAGTGAGTTCCCAGGCTCTGGAAACACCATATATTTT. This translates into CASSEFPGSGNTIYF.

V is TRBV5-4 and J is TRBJ1-1; no clear D gene. Germline lookup yields CDR1 SGHNT and CDR2 YYREEE (reference sequence). The CDR3 loop spans 12 amino acids. V lost 4 bases and J lost 4, with 8 bases in between. DNA for the CDR3: TGTGCCAGCAGCCCTCACGGCACTGAAGCTTTCTTT. Amino acids: CASSPHGTEAFF.

This clone came up a few times. The rearrangement links TRBV20-1 to TRBJ2-7; D gene unclear. The CDR3 consists of 11 residues. Trimming removed 0 bases from V and 5 bases from J, with 5 bases in between. CDR1 is DFQATT, CDR2 SNEGSKA, per germline (reference sequence). Here the CDR3 reads CSAREANEQYF. The CDR3, as DNA: TGCAGTGCTAGAGAAGCGAACGAGCAGTACTTC.

This clone has only a few counts. J is TRBJ2-1 and V is TRBV14; D is uncertain. Trimming removed 0 bases from V and 0 bases from J, with 9 bases in between. The CDR3 spans 16 residues. The germline gives CDR1 SGHDN, CDR2 FVKESK. DNA of the CDR3: TGTGCCAGCAGCCAAGATTTGATGAGCTCCTACAATGAGCAGTTCTTC. Protein product: CASSQDLMSSYNEQFF. Variable domain in full (rest from reference TRBV14 and TRBJ2-1): EAGVTQFPSHSVIEKGQTVTLRCDPISGHDNLYWYRRVMGKEIKFLLHFVKESKQDESGMPNNRFLAERTGGTYSTLKVQPAELEDSGVYFCASSQDLMSSYNEQFFGPGTRLTVL.

The chain combines TRBV2 with TRBJ1-2; 7 bases are a match to TRBD1. V gave up 6 bases and J gave up 4 bases; unmatched junction bases: 11. The CDR3 is made up of 15 amino acids. CDR1 and CDR2 (germline): SNHLY, FYNNEI. The CDR3 DNA reads as TGTGCCAGCAGGCCACAGGGGACGGTTGGCTATGGCTACACCTTC. It is translated as CASRPQGTVGYGYTF.

V is TRBV7-2 and J is TRBJ1-2; weak D call: TRBD1 (5 bases). V dropped 5 bases and J dropped 1 base, with 23 bases sitting between them. This CDR3 has 18 residues. CDR1 is SGHTA, CDR2 FQGNSA, per germline. CDR3 nucleotide sequence: TGTGCCAGCAGCACTCAAGGGTTCTGGGGCGGTGGTAACTATGGCTACACCTTC. Its protein is CASSTQGFWGGGNYGYTF.

The CDR3 bases are TGTGCCAGCAGCTTAGTGGTGACTAGCGGTTACAATGAGCAGTTCTTC. It is translated as CASSLVVTSGYNEQFF. The V call is TRBV7-2, the J call TRBJ2-1; TRBD2 matches at 9 bases. CDR3 length: 16 residues. The germline V gene encodes CDR1 SGHTA and CDR2 FQGNSA. V lost 1 base and J lost 4; bases outside the gene matches: 5.